A selection of T cell receptor beta chains follows, all from one sample in a study of shared clonotypes between healthy human individuals. Using immunoSEQ multiplex PCR, the repertoire was profiled, and TCRdb retains in-frame clones only, with some absent. The sample includes 1,500,000 or so clones, 98% of them seen just once. Source material: naive CD4+ T cells sorted from blood. These receptor sequences come from a man aged 25-45 years in good health. Each CDR3 is given with its conserved first and last residue.

j_gene	v_gene	CDR3aa
TRBJ2-1	TRBV19	CASSRRAEQFF
TRBJ2-1	TRBV5-6	CASSSPGLQGGKQFF
TRBJ2-2	TRBV18	CASGTENTGELFF
TRBJ2-1	TRBV6-1	CASSPGQGGSTQFF
TRBJ1-5	TRBV7-2	CASSLGVQGLQPQHF
TRBJ2-7	TRBV5-1	CASSPRQGYEQYF
TRBJ2-1	TRBV30	CAWLRGGSYNEQFF
TRBJ1-5	TRBV29-1	CSVGLPDQPQHF
TRBJ2-7	TRBV7-9	CASRPFTGGDEQYF
TRBJ1-5	TRBV2	CASSKAGQGGNQPQHF
TRBJ1-3	TRBV18	CASSHRGQLGNTIYF
TRBJ2-7	TRBV7-7	CASSPGQLEGEQYF
TRBJ2-2	TRBV6-4	CASNPSGTGTTGELFF
TRBJ2-3	TRBV2	CASLADTGLDTQYF
TRBJ2-3	TRBV19	CASRPGLAGGKGTQYF
TRBJ2-7	TRBV6-6	CASSYTILLHVGEQYF
TRBJ1-2	TRBV5-1	CASSSDTEYGYTF
TRBJ1-5	TRBV5-1	CASSLIPGNQPQHF
TRBJ1-1	TRBV5-4	CASSLSGRNTEAFF
TRBJ2-3	TRBV9	CASSALAGSTDTQYF
TRBJ2-7	TRBV29-1	CSVVEWEGTAYEQYF
TRBJ2-7	TRBV5-5	CASSAAHWQGPSYEQYF
TRBJ1-1	TRBV23-1	CASSQRDSPEAFF
TRBJ2-7	TRBV9	CASSDGTGAVYEQYF
TRBJ2-1	TRBV7-2	CASSKGASGIYEQFF
TRBJ2-5	TRBV5-1	CASSHNGGQGQETQYF
TRBJ2-2	TRBV11-2	CASSRAGAGWGTGELFF
TRBJ2-7	TRBV9	CASSPIAGGPSEQYF
TRBJ1-2	TRBV15	CATSRASSVAFYGYTF
TRBJ1-1	TRBV10-1	CASSSDRRRTEAFF
TRBJ2-3	TRBV5-1	CASSSGLAGGSHADTQYF
TRBJ1-5	TRBV15	CATSRDTAQPQHF
TRBJ1-1	TRBV5-4	CASSPGEVNTEAFF
TRBJ2-1	TRBV5-4	CASSLGSFDEQFF
TRBJ2-7	TRBV10-3	CAISGAGPTYEQYF
TRBJ2-5	TRBV6-1	CASRGGLAETQYF
TRBJ2-1	TRBV7-9	CASSSDRADNEQFF
TRBJ2-5	TRBV5-4	CASSLGQDQETQYF
TRBJ1-4	TRBV4-3	CASSQHGQGATISDEKLFF
TRBJ2-1	TRBV2	CASRDGRASPPYSYNEQFF
TRBJ1-1	TRBV21-1	CASSNMAVTLNTEAFF
TRBJ2-3	TRBV7-9	CASSLVLRGGTDTQYF
TRBJ2-2	TRBV9	CASSVGGNEFLNTGELFF
TRBJ1-5	TRBV5-1	CASRIESMGPQHF
TRBJ2-1	TRBV6-5	CASSFVGSEQFF
TRBJ2-2	TRBV30	CASRWSSGTGELFF
TRBJ1-3	TRBV5-1	CASSLTPEQGSGNTIYF
TRBJ2-5	TRBV27	CASSSTVKETQYF
TRBJ2-2	TRBV5-4	CASSLTTGGAGELFF
TRBJ1-4	TRBV7-9	CASSFTSSTNEKLFF
TRBJ2-5	TRBV18	CASSVTSGSETQYF
TRBJ2-1	TRBV28	CASSLWAGAGGYNEQFF
TRBJ2-3	TRBV9	CASSFPGFGSTDTQYF
TRBJ1-1	TRBV7-2	CASTYGQNTEAFF